Presented here are 23 T cell receptor beta chains from one specimen sequenced in a study of human T cells and chemical hapten exposure. Time point defined: patch test 1, 2 weeks after DPC sensitization. Indicated treatment: therapeutic diphenylcyclopropenone sensitization with weekly scalp DPC. TCRdb recomputed calls from the RACE reads with MiXCR, one row per CDR3 protein. The sample records around 120,000 distinct CDR3 sequences, around 15% being singletons. The material was whole blood, obtained in connection with sensitization to the hapten diphenylcyclopropenone (DPC). The receptors shown here come from a man younger than 30 with alopecia areata. Some clones in this sample may be carry-over from other donors' samples.

The rearrangement joins TRBV5-6 to TRBJ1-5; 8 nucleotides line up with TRBD1. The germline V gene has CDR1 SGHDT and CDR2 YYEEEE. The CDR3 covers 14 residues. Trimming removed 1 base from V and 9 bases from J; junction bases left unmatched: 6. The DNA of the CDR3 is TGTGCCAGCAGCTTGCTACAGGGGGATTCGCCCCAGCATTTT. Protein: CASSLLQGDSPQHF.

This clonotype appeared a few times. The chain carries TRBV11-2 and TRBJ1-6; TRBD1 aligns across 8 bases. The V and J ends lost 4 bases and 0 bases, in that order; junction bases with no gene match: 11. This CDR3 is 19 amino acids long. Germline V lookup: CDR1 SGHAT, CDR2 FQNNGV. The CDR3 bases are TGTGCCAGCAGCTCCCCTCAGGGGGCGAGAAGCTCCTATAATTCACCCCTCCACTTT. Translating it yields CASSSPQGARSSYNSPLHF.

As for this clonotype: One junction end disagrees with the germline gene, perhaps due to a read error. The genes are TRBV29-1 and TRBJ2-2; D is unclear. Germline V gene data show CDR1 as SQVTM and CDR2 as ANQGSEA. The length of the CDR3 is 13 residues. The CDR3 sequence: CSSRTTNTGELFF. CDR3 coding DNA: TGCAGCTCCCGGACGACGAACACCGGAGAGCTGTTTTTT.

This clonotype was observed at least ten times. V usage is TRBV24-1 and J usage is TRBJ1-5; D unclear. The V end lost 2 bases, the J end lost 4 bases, and 2 bases lay between the germline ends. Per the germline V gene, CDR1 is KGHDR and CDR2 is SFDVKD. There are 12 residues in the CDR3. CDR3 bases: TGTGCCACCAGTGATTATAATCAGCCCCAGCATTTT. Translating gives CATSDYNQPQHF.

The rearrangement links TRBV5-4 to TRBJ2-5; TRBD2 aligns across 8 bases. Germline trimming cut 3 bases from V and 1 base from J; bases unmatched to any gene: 2. Germline-derived CDR1 and CDR2 are SGHNT and YYREEE (reference sequence). The length of the CDR3 is 14 residues. The CDR3 protein is CASSWGTSQETQYF. The CDR3, as DNA: TGTGCCAGCAGCTGGGGGACTAGCCAAGAGACCCAGTACTTC.

The table lists this clonotype with a few counts. This chain connects TRBV28 to TRBJ1-5; perhaps TRBD1 as D (6 bases). The germline gives CDR1 MDHEN, CDR2 SYDVKM. This CDR3 has 15 residues. Trimming shortened V by 5 bases and J by 1 base, and 12 bases separated the two germline ends. The CDR3 nucleotides are TGTGCCAGCAGTACAGGACAGACAAGCAATCAGCCCCAGCATTTT. Amino acids: CASSTGQTSNQPQHF.

The V call is TRBV6-1, the J call TRBJ1-2; 10 bases agree with TRBD1. Per the germline V gene, CDR1 is MNHNS and CDR2 is SASEGT. CDR3 length: 14 amino acids. V dropped 6 bases and J dropped 1; count of bases not matched to a gene: 2. The DNA of the CDR3 is TGTGCCAGCAGGACAGGGGGCTTTAACTATGGCTACACCTTC. It encodes CASRTGGFNYGYTF.

The V call is TRBV3-1, the J call TRBJ2-3; D is undetermined. The germline CDR1 and CDR2 sequences are LGHDT and YNNKEL (reference sequence). This CDR3 comprises 15 residues. The V end lost 2 bases, the J end lost 0 bases, and 9 bases lay between the germline ends. The CDR3 spells CASSQPGRSTDTQYF. As DNA, the CDR3 is TGTGCCAGCAGCCAACCCGGGCGGAGCACAGATACGCAGTATTTT.

The rearrangement joins TRBV7-2 to TRBJ1-3; no reliable D call. From germline, CDR1 is SGHTA and CDR2 FQGNSA. The CDR3 has 12 residues. Deletions cut 4 bases from V and 9 bases from J, with 10 bases between. CDR3: CASSSQSSTIYF. CDR3 DNA: TGTGCCAGCAGCTCCCAGTCATCCACCATATATTTT.

The J gene is TRBJ2-7, the V gene TRBV27; 7 positions match TRBD2. The germline V gene encodes CDR1 MNHEY and CDR2 SMNVEV (reference sequence). The V and J ends lost 0 bases and 2 bases, in that order; junction bases with no gene match: 7. This CDR3 region has 16 residues. The DNA of the CDR3 is TGTGCCAGCAGTTTATCAGCGGGAACACCTCCCTACGAGCAGTACGTC. Protein: CASSLSAGTPPYEQYV.

The table lists this clonotype with many counts. V is TRBV2 and J is TRBJ1-5; unclear D gene. Trimming shortened V by 7 bases and J by 8 bases, and 24 bases separated the two germline ends. This CDR3 region has 16 residues. Germline lookup yields CDR1 SNHLY and CDR2 FYNNEI. The CDR3 DNA is TGTGCCAGCAAGGGTAGCCGTAGAAAAATGTGGGAGCCCCAGCATTTT. This encodes CASKGSRRKMWEPQHF.

This clonotype was counted ten times or more. The J gene is TRBJ1-1, the V gene TRBV9; the D gene is possibly TRBD1 (6 bases). CDR1 is SGDLS, CDR2 YYNGEE, per germline. This CDR3 spans 14 amino acids. V lost 5 bases and J 2 bases, leaving 13 bases between the germline ends. In DNA form, the CDR3 reads TGTGCCAGCAGTGGGGGCTTCGGAAACACTGAAGCTTTCTTT. Amino acid sequence: CASSGGFGNTEAFF.

This clonotype was seen ten or more times. The chain has TRBV11-2 and TRBJ1-2; D uncertain. Looked up from germline, CDR1 is SGHAT and CDR2 is FQNNGV. Trimming left V 0 bases short and J 2 bases short, with 4 bases between. There are 13 residues in the CDR3. The CDR3 coding sequence is TGTGCCAGCAGCTTAGACGGCAACTATGGCTACACCTTC. Translated: CASSLDGNYGYTF.

The chain has TRBV7-9 and TRBJ1-2; 11 bases match TRBD1. The ends lost 10 bases at V and 8 bases at J; junction bases unmatched: 12. The CDR3 totals 14 residues. Germline V gene data show CDR1 as SEHNR and CDR2 as FQNEAQ (reference sequence). CDR3: CANSPGQGASGYTF. For the CDR3, the DNA is TGTGCCAACTCTCCCGGACAGGGGGCGAGCGGCTACACCTTC.

The chain joins TRBV29-1 to TRBJ1-3; D is unresolved. Per germline, CDR1 SQVTM and CDR2 ANQGSEA. CDR3 length: 13 residues. Trimming took off 4 bases at V and 4 bases at J, with 11 bases between the two ends. The CDR3 nucleotides are TGCAGCGTTGGAGGGTCGGAAGGAAACACCATATATTTT. Protein product: CSVGGSEGNTIYF.

There are a few counts of this clonotype. The chain is built from TRBV9 and TRBJ1-6; no clear D. With 0 bases removed from V and 6 bases from J, the gap between germline ends came to 16 bases. Germline loops: CDR1 SGDLS, CDR2 YYNGEE. This CDR3 has 17 amino acids. CDR3 nucleotides: TGTGCCAGCAGCGTAGAGACAACACCCGCGCTTAATTCACCCCTCCACTTT. Translation: CASSVETTPALNSPLHF.

The V call is TRBV20-1, the J call TRBJ1-1; possible D gene TRBD1, 6 bases. Trimming took 3 bases from V and 4 from J, leaving 15 bases between them. Germline V CDR1 and CDR2: DFQATT, SNEGSKA (reference sequence). This CDR3 comprises 14 residues. DNA of the CDR3: TGCAGTGCTAGGCCCAGGGGCAAATTCACTGAAGCTTTCTTT. This codes for CSARPRGKFTEAFF.

The chain recombines TRBV7-9 with TRBJ1-1; 8 bases are a match to TRBD1. In germline, CDR1 is SEHNR, CDR2 FQNEAQ (reference sequence). V shed 5 bases and J 2 bases; nucleotides not matched to a gene: 10. The CDR3 is 16 residues long. The CDR3 coding sequence is TGTGCCAGCAGCCCATATCCAGGGGGCTTAAACACTGAAGCTTTCTTT. It is translated as CASSPYPGGLNTEAFF.

The genes are TRBV6-2 or TRBV6-3 and TRBJ2-3; D not resolved. The CDR3 consists of 13 residues. Germline CDR1 MNHEY, CDR2 SVGEGT. Trimming stripped 4 bases from V and 2 bases from J, with 7 bases between. The CDR3 region is CASSWGYTDTQYF. The CDR3, as DNA: TGTGCCAGCAGTTGGGGATACACAGATACGCAGTATTTT.

J is TRBJ2-7 and V is TRBV20-1; 7 bases align to TRBD2. The CDR3 consists of 12 residues. V shed 3 bases, J shed 7 bases, and the junction held 6 bases outside the gene matches. Germline lookup yields CDR1 DFQATT and CDR2 SNEGSKA (reference sequence). The CDR3 reads CSASPGGWEQYV. The CDR3 DNA follows: TGCAGTGCTAGCCCCGGGGGGTGGGAGCAGTACGTC.

The chain carries TRBV3-1 and TRBJ1-2; D may be TRBD1 (5 bases). CDR1 LGHDT and CDR2 YNNKEL come from the germline V gene (reference sequence). This CDR3 has 15 amino acids. Trimming removed 4 bases at V and 0 bases at J, with 12 bases between. The CDR3: CASSPRDLANYGYTF. The CDR3 DNA follows: TGTGCCAGCAGCCCCCGGGACTTAGCTAACTATGGCTACACCTTC.

The chain links TRBV7-2 to TRBJ1-6; D not resolved. Between the trimmed V and J ends, which lost 8 bases and 5 bases, there was a span of 16 bases. The V gene's germline CDR1 is SGHTA and CDR2 FQGNSA. This CDR3 contains 15 residues. DNA for the CDR3: TGTGCCAGCTCCCCGGGAAGGGTAGATAATTCACCCCTCCACTTT. Protein: CASSPGRVDNSPLHF.

CDR3 protein: CASSQDIAGASYEQYF. CDR3 DNA: TGCGCCAGCAGCCAAGATATTGCAGGGGCCTCCTACGAGCAGTACTTC. This chain links TRBV4-3 with TRBJ2-7; a possible D gene is TRBD1 (6 bases). Trimming took off 0 bases at V and 0 bases at J, with 12 bases between the two ends. The CDR3 has 16 amino acids. The germline V gene encodes CDR1 LGHNA and CDR2 YSLEER.